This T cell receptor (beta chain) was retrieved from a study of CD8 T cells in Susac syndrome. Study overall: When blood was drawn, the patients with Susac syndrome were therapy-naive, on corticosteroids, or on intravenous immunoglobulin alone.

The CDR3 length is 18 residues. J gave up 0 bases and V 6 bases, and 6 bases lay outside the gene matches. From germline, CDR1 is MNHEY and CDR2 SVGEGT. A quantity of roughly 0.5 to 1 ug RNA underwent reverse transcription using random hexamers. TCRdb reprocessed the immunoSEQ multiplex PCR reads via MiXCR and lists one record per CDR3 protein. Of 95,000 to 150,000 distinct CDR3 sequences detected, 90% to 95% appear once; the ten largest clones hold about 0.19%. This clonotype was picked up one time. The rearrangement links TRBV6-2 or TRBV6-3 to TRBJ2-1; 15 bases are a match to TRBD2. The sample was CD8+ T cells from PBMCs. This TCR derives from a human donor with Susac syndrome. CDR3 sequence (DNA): TGTGCCAGCAGCTCGGGACTAGCGGGAGGTCCCTCCTACAATGAGCAGTTCTTC. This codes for CASSSGLAGGPSYNEQFF.